This is a list of T cell receptor beta chains from one sample in a study of cytomegalovirus exposure and HLA in healthy donors. TCRdb's table, derived via immunoSEQ multiplex PCR, lists solely in-frame clones and lacks some. The sample includes 50,000 to 65,000 clones, 82% seen only once; the top ten take approximately 3%. Sequenced: PBMCs. These receptors originate from a woman in her late teens or twenties in good health and CMV-seronegative. CDR3s include the opening cysteine and the closing phenylalanine or tryptophan. Each record gives: V gene, clone size, J gene, D gene, CDR3 protein, CDR3 DNA. The D gene is left open where the match is weak. Only part of the rows carry a size: once, few, many, or a class if the clone is expanded.

>TRBV6-5|NA|TRBJ1-5|NA
CASSPQGKGQPQHF
TGTGCCAGCAGCCCACAGGGAAAGGGTCAGCCCCAGCATTTT
>TRBV5-4|NA|TRBJ2-5|NA
CASSLGAGNGETQYF
TGTGCCAGCAGCTTGGGGGCAGGGAACGGAGAGACCCAGTACTTC
>TRBV4-1|few|TRBJ1-2|NA
CASSQYPGGVVGGYTF
TGCGCCAGCAGCCAGTACCCCGGGGGGGTGGTAGGAGGCTACACCTTC
>TRBV7-9|NA|TRBJ1-2|TRBD1
CASSPPGTAYGYTF
TGTGCCAGCAGCCCGCCCGGGACAGCGTATGGCTACACCTTC
>TRBV7-6|NA|TRBJ2-3|TRBD1
CASSQPPGQGANTQYF
TGTGCCAGCAGCCAACCTCCGGGACAGGGGGCGAATACGCAGTATTTT
>TRBV13|NA|TRBJ2-7|NA
CASSLGTGLYEQYF
TGTGCCAGCAGCTTAGGAACAGGGCTATACGAGCAGTACTTC
>TRBV28|NA|TRBJ2-1|NA
CASSPPDTYNEQFF
TGTGCCAGCAGTCCCCCTGACACCTACAATGAGCAGTTCTTC
>TRBV19|NA|TRBJ2-7|TRBD1
CASKPGTGGRYEQYF
TGTGCCAGTAAACCCGGGACAGGGGGCAGGTACGAGCAGTACTTC
>TRBV5-1|NA|TRBJ1-6|NA
CASSPGTSHSPLHF
TGCGCCAGCAGCCCAGGGACAAGCCATTCACCCCTCCACTTT
>TRBV5-1|NA|TRBJ2-7|NA
CASRPTGTESYEQYF
TGCGCCAGCAGACCCACAGGGACGGAGTCCTACGAGCAGTACTTC
>TRBV5-4|NA|TRBJ2-7|NA
CASSLDIYEQYF
TGTGCCAGCAGCTTGGACATATACGAGCAGTACTTC
>TRBV5-1|NA|TRBJ2-1|NA
CASSLYGNEQFF
TGCGCCAGCAGCTTATACGGGAATGAGCAGTTCTTC
>TRBV11-2|once|TRBJ2-2|TRBD1
CASSPGQGGTGELFF
TGTGCCAGCAGCCCAGGACAGGGGGGCACCGGGGAGCTGTTTTTT
>TRBV25-1|NA|TRBJ2-4|NA
CASPLRREQGAKNIQYF
TGTGCCAGTCCACTCCGCCGGGAACAGGGAGCCAAAAACATTCAGTACTTC
>TRBV6-5|NA|TRBJ1-2|NA
CASSYSNFGNGYTF
TGTGCCAGCAGTTACTCGAATTTTGGCAACGGCTACACCTTC
>TRBV10-1|NA|TRBJ2-1|TRBD2
CASSDSTWTSGRGGYNEQFF
TGCGCCAGCAGTGATTCCACCTGGACTAGCGGGAGAGGCGGCTACAATGAGCAGTTCTTC
>TRBV5-1|NA|TRBJ2-2|NA
CASSPDSNTGELFF
TGCGCCAGCAGCCCGGACTCGAACACCGGGGAGCTGTTTTTT
>TRBV19|NA|TRBJ2-3|TRBD2
CASTAAGGLTDTQYF
TGTGCCAGTACCGCGGCGGGGGGTCTCACAGATACGCAGTATTTT
>TRBV7-9|few|TRBJ1-1|NA
CASSLGGVTEAFF
TGTGCCAGCAGCTTAGGGGGGGTCACTGAAGCTTTCTTT
>TRBV19|NA|TRBJ1-1|NA
CASSISAGLNTEAFF
TGTGCCAGTAGTATTTCGGCAGGGTTGAACACTGAAGCTTTCTTT
>TRBV28|NA|TRBJ1-3|TRBD1
CASSLAGGSGNTIYF
TGTGCCAGCAGTTTAGCAGGGGGCTCTGGAAACACCATATATTTT
>TRBV11-2|NA|TRBJ2-7|TRBD2
CASSRGGYEQYF
TGTGCCAGCAGCCGGGGGGGGTACGAGCAGTACTTC
>TRBV5-4|NA|TRBJ1-3|NA
CASSLRHQGTGNTIYF
TGTGCCAGCAGCTTGCGGCACCAGGGTACCGGAAACACCATATATTTT
>TRBV6-8|NA|TRBJ2-7|TRBD1
CASSRRDRTYEQYF
TGTGCCAGCAGCCGCCGGGACAGAACCTACGAGCAGTACTTC
>TRBV5-8|NA|TRBJ2-1|NA
CASSLLQGGQFF
TGTGCCAGCAGCCTCCTCCAGGGGGGGCAGTTCTTC
>TRBV28|NA|TRBJ2-1|TRBD2
CASSLGGTRYEQFF
TGTGCCAGCAGCTTAGGGGGGACTAGATACGAGCAGTTCTTC
>TRBV6-5|NA|TRBJ1-1|NA
CASSTAWGGNTEAFF
TGTGCCAGCAGCACGGCCTGGGGCGGGAACACTGAAGCTTTCTTT
>TRBV7-8|NA|TRBJ1-4|TRBD1
CASRGQSTNEKLFF
TGTGCCAGCAGGGGACAGTCGACTAATGAAAAACTGTTTTTT
>TRBV28|NA|TRBJ2-1|TRBD2
CASSRGGFEDEQFF
TGTGCCAGCAGTCGCGGGGGGTTTGAGGATGAGCAGTTCTTC
>TRBV28|NA|TRBJ2-7|TRBD1
CASSSLGRGLVYEQYF
TGTGCCAGCAGTTCCCTGGGCAGGGGGTTAGTCTACGAGCAGTACTTC
>TRBV18|NA|TRBJ2-1|NA
CASSPPHSSYNEQFF
TGTGCCAGCTCACCACCGCACAGCTCCTACAATGAGCAGTTCTTC
>TRBV27|NA|TRBJ2-7|TRBD1
CASSLSDRGYEQYF
TGTGCCAGCAGTTTATCGGACAGGGGTTACGAGCAGTACTTC
>TRBV10-3|few|TRBJ1-5|TRBD1
CAISEGQGGGGNQPQHF
TGTGCCATCAGTGAAGGACAGGGGGGAGGGGGCAATCAGCCCCAGCATTTT
>TRBV2|NA|TRBJ2-2|NA
CASSEIGLAAGELFF
TGTGCCAGCAGTGAAATAGGGCTAGCTGCCGGGGAGCTGTTTTTT
>TRBV19|NA|TRBJ2-7|TRBD2
CASSARASGTYEQYF
TGTGCCAGTAGTGCCCGAGCTAGCGGTACCTACGAGCAGTACTTC
>TRBV4-1|NA|TRBJ2-7|TRBD1
CASSHIRTGSEQYF
TGCGCCAGCAGCCACATCCGGACAGGGTCCGAGCAGTACTTC
>TRBV15|once|TRBJ2-3|NA
CATSRVRGTDTQYF
TGTGCCACCAGCAGAGTGAGGGGCACAGATACGCAGTATTTT
>TRBV19|few|TRBJ1-1|TRBD1
CASSLTGGSTEAFF
TGTGCCAGTAGCCTCACAGGGGGGAGCACTGAAGCTTTCTTT
>TRBV7-3|NA|TRBJ1-1|NA
CASSLMGGMNTEAFF
TGTGCCAGCAGCTTAATGGGAGGAATGAACACTGAAGCTTTCTTT
>TRBV30|NA|TRBJ2-1|TRBD2
CAWTSGNYNEQFF
TGTGCCTGGACTAGCGGGAACTACAATGAGCAGTTCTTC